These T cell receptor beta chains were read from a single sample in a study of chemoradiotherapy in HPV16-positive cancers. Using immunoSEQ multiplex PCR, the repertoire was profiled, and TCRdb retains in-frame clones only, with some absent. The table lists 5,000 to 5,500 clones, 70% to 90% of them singletons, with 2% to 2.5% in the top ten. Specimen: tumor tissue, collected from a patient who underwent chemoradiotherapy. Receptors originate from a human donor with HPV-associated anogenital cancer. Both conserved end residues are part of each CDR3. D genes are given only for firm matches. Size is stated for part of the rows, as once, few or many counts, or as a class when the clone is expanded.

v_gene: TRBV6-5
j_gene: TRBJ1-1
abundance: -
d_gene: -
len: 13
CDR3nt: TGTGCCAGCAGTCAGACAATTAACACTGAAGCTTTCTTT
CDR3aa: CASSQTINTEAFF

v_gene: TRBV7-2
j_gene: TRBJ2-3
abundance: -
d_gene: TRBD2
len: 16
CDR3nt: TGTGCCAGCAGCCCCCCGGGGGGGAGGGGCACGAATACGCAGTATTTT
CDR3aa: CASSPPGGRGTNTQYF

v_gene: TRBV19
j_gene: TRBJ2-3
abundance: -
d_gene: TRBD1
len: 16
CDR3nt: TGTGCCAGTAGTATCGACGGGACAGGGGCCACAGATACGCAGTATTTT
CDR3aa: CASSIDGTGATDTQYF

v_gene: TRBV6-1
j_gene: TRBJ2-3
abundance: -
d_gene: TRBD2
len: 14
CDR3nt: TGTGCCAGCAGCCCGGGGGGGAGCACAGATACGCAGTATTTT
CDR3aa: CASSPGGSTDTQYF

v_gene: TRBV5-1
j_gene: TRBJ1-2
abundance: once
d_gene: -
len: 11
CDR3nt: TGCGCCAGCAGCCTGGGGGGCGGCTACACCTTC
CDR3aa: CASSLGGGYTF

v_gene: TRBV5-1
j_gene: TRBJ2-7
abundance: -
d_gene: TRBD2
len: 15
CDR3nt: TGCGCCAGCAGCCCTTCGGGCGGGGGGCGCTACGAGCAGTACTTC
CDR3aa: CASSPSGGGRYEQYF

v_gene: TRBV4-1
j_gene: TRBJ1-3
abundance: -
d_gene: TRBD1
len: 18
CDR3nt: TGCGCCAGCAGCCAAGATCCCGGGACAGGGACCTCTGGAAACACCATATATTTT
CDR3aa: CASSQDPGTGTSGNTIYF

v_gene: TRBV7-2
j_gene: TRBJ2-3
abundance: -
d_gene: -
len: 15
CDR3nt: TGTGCCAGCAGCTTCGAGCCGGGCATCACAGATACGCAGTATTTT
CDR3aa: CASSFEPGITDTQYF

v_gene: TRBV7-2
j_gene: TRBJ2-5
abundance: -
d_gene: -
len: 13
CDR3nt: TGTGCCAGCAGCTTAGGTCTTGGAAAGACCCAGTACTTC
CDR3aa: CASSLGLGKTQYF

v_gene: TRBV18
j_gene: TRBJ1-6
abundance: -
d_gene: -
len: 14
CDR3nt: TGTGCCAGCTCACCACAAGGGCGGAATTCACCCCTCCACTTT
CDR3aa: CASSPQGRNSPLHF

v_gene: TRBV7-8
j_gene: TRBJ2-3
abundance: -
d_gene: TRBD2
len: 16
CDR3nt: TGTGCCAGCAGCGACCTGACTAGCGGGAGGGGTGATACGCAGTATTTT
CDR3aa: CASSDLTSGRGDTQYF

v_gene: TRBV5-1
j_gene: TRBJ2-7
abundance: -
d_gene: TRBD1
len: 12
CDR3nt: TGCGCCAGCAGCGTCGGGGACAGCGAGCAGTACTTC
CDR3aa: CASSVGDSEQYF

v_gene: TRBV4-3
j_gene: TRBJ2-5
abundance: -
d_gene: TRBD2
len: 17
CDR3nt: TGCGCCAGCAGCCGAGGAGATACTAGCGGGATGGAAGAGACCCAGTACTTC
CDR3aa: CASSRGDTSGMEETQYF

v_gene: TRBV6-1
j_gene: TRBJ1-2
abundance: -
d_gene: TRBD1
len: 15
CDR3nt: TGTGCCAGCAGGTTAGAGACAGGGTCCAACTATGGCTACACCTTC
CDR3aa: CASRLETGSNYGYTF

v_gene: TRBV5-6
j_gene: TRBJ1-2
abundance: -
d_gene: TRBD1
len: 14
CDR3nt: TGTGCCAGCAGGATTATCAGGGGGGGGGATGGCTACACCTTC
CDR3aa: CASRIIRGGDGYTF

v_gene: TRBV4-2
j_gene: TRBJ1-1
abundance: -
d_gene: -
len: 15
CDR3nt: TGTGCCAGCAGCCAAGTGAAGGGGACGAACACTGAAGCTTTCTTT
CDR3aa: CASSQVKGTNTEAFF

v_gene: TRBV6-4
j_gene: TRBJ1-1
abundance: -
d_gene: TRBD1
len: 13
CDR3nt: TGTGCCACCGCACAGGGGGAAGGGACTGAAGCTTTCTTT
CDR3aa: CATAQGEGTEAFF

v_gene: TRBV4-1
j_gene: TRBJ1-6
abundance: -
d_gene: -
len: 14
CDR3nt: TGCGCCAGCAGCCAGGTTCAGGGTAGTTCACCCCTCCACTTT
CDR3aa: CASSQVQGSSPLHF

v_gene: TRBV19
j_gene: TRBJ2-2
abundance: few
d_gene: -
len: 14
CDR3nt: TGTGCCAGTAGTGTGGGCCGGAATACCGGGGAGCTGTTTTTT
CDR3aa: CASSVGRNTGELFF

v_gene: TRBV2
j_gene: TRBJ2-2
abundance: -
d_gene: TRBD2
len: 15
CDR3nt: TGTGCCACCGGGAGGCTAGCGGCGAACACCGGGGAGCTGTTTTTT
CDR3aa: CATGRLAANTGELFF

v_gene: TRBV5-1
j_gene: TRBJ1-1
abundance: -
d_gene: -
len: 14
CDR3nt: TGCGCCAGCACCTATTCGCAGACCAACACTGAAGCTTTCTTT
CDR3aa: CASTYSQTNTEAFF

v_gene: TRBV28
j_gene: TRBJ1-4
abundance: -
d_gene: -
len: 16
CDR3nt: TGTGCCAGCAGTGCTGGAACTCCCCCAAGGGATGAAAAACTGTTTTTT
CDR3aa: CASSAGTPPRDEKLFF

v_gene: TRBV7-2
j_gene: TRBJ1-1
abundance: -
d_gene: -
len: 15
CDR3nt: TGTGCCAGCAGCTCTCAGGGACTGTCGAACACTGAAGCTTTCTTT
CDR3aa: CASSSQGLSNTEAFF

v_gene: TRBV5-1
j_gene: TRBJ1-1
abundance: -
d_gene: -
len: 13
CDR3nt: TGCGCCAGCAGCTTGAAGGTAGACACTGAAGCTTTCTTT
CDR3aa: CASSLKVDTEAFF

v_gene: TRBV30
j_gene: TRBJ1-2
abundance: -
d_gene: -
len: 12
CDR3nt: TGTGCCGTCATCGGGCCGAACTATGGCTACACCTTC
CDR3aa: CAVIGPNYGYTF

v_gene: TRBV5-1
j_gene: TRBJ2-3
abundance: -
d_gene: -
len: 14
CDR3nt: TGCGCCAGCAGCTTGGTGGGGGTGCCAGATACGCAGTATTTT
CDR3aa: CASSLVGVPDTQYF

v_gene: TRBV5-5
j_gene: TRBJ2-1
abundance: few
d_gene: -
len: 15
CDR3nt: TGTGCCAGCAGCTCCCATGGTAGGGCTTACAATGAGCAGTTCTTC
CDR3aa: CASSSHGRAYNEQFF

v_gene: TRBV7-9
j_gene: TRBJ2-1
abundance: -
d_gene: TRBD2
len: 19
CDR3nt: TGTGCCAGCAGCTCTCAGACTAGCGGGAGGGGAGCCACCTACAATGAGCAGTTCTTC
CDR3aa: CASSSQTSGRGATYNEQFF

v_gene: TRBV5-1
j_gene: TRBJ1-3
abundance: -
d_gene: -
len: 15
CDR3nt: TGCGCCAGCAGCGACACCACAGGATCCCGAAACACCATATATTTT
CDR3aa: CASSDTTGSRNTIYF

v_gene: TRBV7-2
j_gene: TRBJ1-5
abundance: -
d_gene: -
len: 13
CDR3nt: TGTGCCAGCAGCTTGAGGGCCAATCAGCCCCAGCATTTT
CDR3aa: CASSLRANQPQHF

v_gene: TRBV4-3
j_gene: TRBJ2-1
abundance: -
d_gene: -
len: 13
CDR3nt: TGCGCCAGCAGCCAAGATCGAGATCTTGAGCAGTTCTTC
CDR3aa: CASSQDRDLEQFF

v_gene: TRBV6-5
j_gene: TRBJ2-3
abundance: -
d_gene: TRBD1
len: 16
CDR3nt: TGTGCCAGCAGTTCCCGGACAGGATCCTTCACAGATACGCAGTATTTT
CDR3aa: CASSSRTGSFTDTQYF

v_gene: TRBV29-1
j_gene: TRBJ1-2
abundance: -
d_gene: -
len: 13
CDR3nt: TGCAGCGTTGCCGTAACAGGGATCTATGGCTACACCTTC
CDR3aa: CSVAVTGIYGYTF

v_gene: TRBV5-1
j_gene: TRBJ1-3
abundance: -
d_gene: -
len: 14
CDR3nt: TGCGCCAGCAGCTTGGGTGATTCTGGAAACACCATATATTTT
CDR3aa: CASSLGDSGNTIYF

v_gene: TRBV19
j_gene: TRBJ2-1
abundance: -
d_gene: TRBD2
len: 15
CDR3nt: TGTGCCAGTAGTATACGGACTAGCCCGGGAAATGAGCAGTTCTTC
CDR3aa: CASSIRTSPGNEQFF

v_gene: TRBV19
j_gene: TRBJ1-2
abundance: -
d_gene: -
len: 13
CDR3nt: TGTGCCACCCAGGGTCGTAGGAGCTATGGCTACACCTTC
CDR3aa: CATQGRRSYGYTF

v_gene: TRBV7-2
j_gene: TRBJ1-2
abundance: few
d_gene: -
len: 14
CDR3nt: TGTGCCAGCAGCATCCTCGGGGGTCTAGGAGGCTACACCTTC
CDR3aa: CASSILGGLGGYTF

v_gene: TRBV25-1
j_gene: TRBJ1-1
abundance: -
d_gene: -
len: 12
CDR3nt: TGTGCCAGCGGGTACATGAACACTGAAGCTTTCTTT
CDR3aa: CASGYMNTEAFF

v_gene: TRBV2
j_gene: TRBJ1-6
abundance: -
d_gene: -
len: 16
CDR3nt: TGTGCCAGCAGTGAGGGGATGGGCTCCTATAATTCACCCCTCCACTTT
CDR3aa: CASSEGMGSYNSPLHF

v_gene: TRBV27
j_gene: TRBJ1-1
abundance: -
d_gene: -
len: 14
CDR3nt: TGTGCCAGCAGTTCCACGACAGGGAACACTGAAGCTTTCTTT
CDR3aa: CASSSTTGNTEAFF

v_gene: TRBV5-1
j_gene: TRBJ1-2
abundance: -
d_gene: TRBD1
len: 13
CDR3nt: TGCGCCAGCAGCGTAGGGACAGCCTATGGCTACACCTTC
CDR3aa: CASSVGTAYGYTF

v_gene: TRBV5-6
j_gene: TRBJ2-3
abundance: -
d_gene: -
len: 15
CDR3nt: TGTGCCAGCAGCTTGGTAGGGACTTCGACAGATACGCAGTATTTT
CDR3aa: CASSLVGTSTDTQYF